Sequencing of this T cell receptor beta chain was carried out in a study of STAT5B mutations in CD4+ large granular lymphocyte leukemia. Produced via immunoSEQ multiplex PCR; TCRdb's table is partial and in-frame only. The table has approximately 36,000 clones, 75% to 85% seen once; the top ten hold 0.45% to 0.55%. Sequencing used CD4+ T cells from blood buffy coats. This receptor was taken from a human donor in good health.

CDR3 bases: TGCAGCGTTGAGACTGCCTCTGGAAACACCATATATTTT. It specifies CSVETASGNTIYF. This chain uses TRBV29-1 with TRBJ1-3; D gene unclear. This CDR3 is 13 amino acids long. CDR1 is SQVTM and CDR2 is ANQGSEA in the germline V gene. Trimming took 3 bases from V and 0 from J, leaving 6 bases between them.